This TCR beta chain stems from a study of beta chain features in type 1 diabetes. General study results and limits: Patients and controls would share equally any PCR tilt toward shorter templates. Among all four CD4+ subsets, Type 1 diabetes patients had TCRB CDR3s that were moderately but significantly shorter.

The CDR3 is made up of 15 amino acids. Per the germline V gene, CDR1 is LNHDA and CDR2 is SQIVND (reference sequence). Trimming left V 0 bases short and J 7 bases short, with 13 bases between. Only a few counts were recorded for this clone. Its cognate antigen is unknown. Of the isolated RNA, all was reverse transcribed, and so the sequenced material was expressed TCRB transcripts. The data were produced by immunoSEQ multiplex PCR, yet TCRdb's version contains in-frame clones alone and is incomplete. This sample carries 150,000 to 190,000 clones, around 8.5% of them seen once, and the ten largest clones take about 0.6%. Around 100 mL of blood, on average, came from one heparinised draw per donor. Purities in excess of 95% were seen in all sorted populations.

The sequence came from a man in his late teens or twenties in good health. This chain joins TRBV19 and TRBJ1-5; D call uncertain. Specimen: central memory CD4+ T cells from blood. In nucleotides, the CDR3 is TGTGCCAGTAGTATAGATTCTCAGGTACTGCAGCCCCAGCATTTT. Its protein product is CASSIDSQVLQPQHF.